A single sample gave rise to the 17 T cell receptor beta chains below, sequenced in a study of cytomegalovirus exposure and HLA in healthy donors. The PCR ran on 60 Vbeta and 13 Jbeta primers. Method: immunoSEQ multiplex PCR; TCRdb's copy keeps in-frame clones and lacks some. The table records 130,000 or so clones, about 80% of them present only once. Source material: PBMCs. The receptors derive from a man between 25 and 39 years old in good health and CMV-seronegative.

This chain joins TRBV28 and TRBJ1-2; TRBD1 aligns across 9 bases. Germline V gene lookup returns CDR1 MDHEN and CDR2 SYDVKM. With 5 bases clipped from V and 10 bases from J, the junction kept 5 bases outside the gene matches. This CDR3 contains 12 residues. CDR3 amino acids: CASSLQGAIYTF. The DNA of the CDR3 is TGTGCCAGCAGTCTACAGGGGGCGATCTACACCTTC.

A note on this clone: Mismatch with germline at one junction end may stem from a read error. V gene TRBV28 combines with J gene TRBJ2-1; 8 positions match TRBD2. CDR1 is MDHEN, CDR2 SYDVKM, per germline. This CDR3 is built from 14 residues. CDR3 protein: CASSLAGSDNEQFF. The CDR3 DNA sequence: TGTGCCAGCAGTCTAGCGGGCTCCGACAATGAGCAGTTCTTC.

This clone came up a few times. CDR3 protein: CASSLRGSYEQYF. The CDR3, as DNA: TGTGCCAGCAGCTTAAGAGGGTCCTACGAGCAGTACTTC. The chain couples TRBV7-9 to TRBJ2-7; D may be TRBD2 (5 bases). The V gene lost 2 bases and the J gene lost 1 base, with 6 bases spanning the gap. From germline, CDR1 is SEHNR and CDR2 FQNEAQ (reference sequence). CDR3 size: 13 residues.

A few counts support this clone. The chain has TRBV7-9 and TRBJ2-1; D remains ambiguous. This CDR3 has 13 residues. The V end was cut by 2 bases, the J end by 1 base, with 3 bases between. Per the germline V gene, CDR1 is SEHNR and CDR2 is FQNEAQ (reference sequence). CDR3 in amino acids: CASSLISYNEQFF. DNA for the CDR3: TGTGCCAGCAGCTTAATATCCTACAATGAGCAGTTCTTC.

The rearrangement links TRBV28 to TRBJ1-5, with no clear D. CDR3 length: 14 amino acids. The germline CDR1 and CDR2 sequences are MDHEN and SYDVKM. The ends were cut back, 5 bases at V and 5 bases at J, with 13 bases in the middle. The CDR3 DNA is TGTGCCAGCAGTAGCGGGAGCCACTATCAGCCCCAGCATTTT. This encodes CASSSGSHYQPQHF. Variable domain in full (rest from reference TRBV28 and TRBJ1-5): DVKVTQSSRYLVKRTGEKVFLECVQDMDHENMFWYRQDPGLGLRLIYFSYDVKMKEKGDIPEGYSVSREKKERFSLILESASTNQTSMYLCASSSGSHYQPQHFGDGTRLSIL.

The CDR3 loop is CASSSGQGSYEQYF. Written as DNA, the CDR3 is TGTGCCAGCAGCTCGGGACAGGGGAGTTACGAGCAGTACTTC. The chain has TRBV7-9 and TRBJ2-7, with 10 bases lining up with TRBD1. CDR3 length: 14 residues. Germline CDR1 reads SEHNR; CDR2 reads FQNEAQ (reference sequence). The V and J ends lost 4 bases and 4 bases, in that order; junction bases with no gene match: 4. The full variable domain, its missing parts supplied by reference TRBV7-9 and TRBJ2-7, is DTGVSQNPRHKITKRGQNVTFRCDPISEHNRLYWYRQTLGQGPEFLTYFQNEAQLEKSRLLSDRFSAERPKGSFSTLEIQRTEQGDSAMYLCASSSGQGSYEQYFGPGTRLTVT.

This sequence joins TRBV19 and TRBJ1-5, with TRBD1 matching over 9 bases. The CDR3 consists of 16 residues. Trimming took 5 bases from V and 2 from J; bases not matched to a gene: 7. Germline V CDR1 and CDR2: LNHDA, SQIVND (reference sequence). The chain's CDR3 is CASSADRGVGNQPQHF. DNA for the CDR3: TGTGCCAGTAGTGCAGACAGGGGGGTTGGCAATCAGCCCCAGCATTTT.

The V call is TRBV11-1, the J call TRBJ1-1, with TRBD1 as a possible D gene (5 bases). Deletions cut 2 bases from V and 0 bases from J, with 13 bases between. Germline values: CDR1 SGHAT, CDR2 FQDESV (reference sequence). The CDR3 loop spans 16 amino acids. The CDR3 DNA sequence: TGTGCCAGCAGCTTAATTACAGGAGTTATGAACACTGAAGCTTTCTTT. It encodes CASSLITGVMNTEAFF.

The chain couples TRBV11-2 to TRBJ2-5; 9 positions match TRBD2. The DNA end lines up better with TRBJ2-7; the J call may be wrong. CDR1 and CDR2 (germline): SGHAT, FQNNGV. The CDR3 contains 16 residues. The CDR3 is CASSLVVLAGLYEQYF. In nucleotides, the CDR3 is TGTGCCAGCAGCTTAGTCGTCCTAGCGGGACTCTACGAGCAGTACTTC.

The chain couples TRBV28 to TRBJ2-1; perhaps TRBD1 as D (7 bases). CDR1 MDHEN and CDR2 SYDVKM come from the germline V gene. This CDR3 spans 18 amino acids. Trimming removed 6 bases at V and 1 base at J, with 22 bases between. The CDR3 DNA reads TGTGCCAGCAGCTCGCGGGACAGCCTTAACCCATCCTACAATGAGCAGTTCTTC. Its protein is CASSSRDSLNPSYNEQFF.

The chain links TRBV9 to TRBJ2-7; possible D gene TRBD2, 6 bases. Trimming shortened V by 3 bases and J by 0 bases, and 10 bases separated the two germline ends. CDR3 size: 14 residues. Germline lookup yields CDR1 SGDLS and CDR2 YYNGEE. As DNA, the CDR3 is TGTGCCAGCAGCGAGTGGGACTCCTCCTACGAGCAGTACTTC. Amino acid sequence: CASSEWDSSYEQYF. The full variable domain, rest sourced from reference TRBV9 and TRBJ2-7, is DSGVTQTPKHLITATGQRVTLRCSPRSGDLSVYWYQQSLDQGLQFLIQYYNGEERAKGNILERFSAQQFPDLHSELNLSSLELGDSALYFCASSEWDSSYEQYFGPGTRLTVT.

The J gene is TRBJ2-1, the V gene TRBV5-1; TRBD2 matches at 7 bases. V dropped 4 bases and J dropped 2; count of bases not matched to a gene: 15. This CDR3 comprises 18 residues. CDR1 and CDR2 from the germline V gene are SGHRS and YFSETQ. This CDR3 reads CASSHLYSPGRTYNEQFF. DNA for the CDR3: TGCGCCAGCAGCCACTTATATTCCCCCGGGAGGACCTACAATGAGCAGTTCTTC.

V gene TRBV4-1 combines with J gene TRBJ2-7, with D perhaps TRBD1 (6 bases). The CDR3 is 15 amino acids. Germline lookup yields CDR1 MGHRA and CDR2 YSYEKL. V was pared by 2 bases and J by 0 bases, with 11 bases between. The CDR3 DNA sequence: TGCGCCAGCAGCCAAATCTCAGGGGACTCCTACGAGCAGTACTTC. Translation gives CASSQISGDSYEQYF.

This clone was found once. V usage is TRBV10-3 and J usage is TRBJ2-1, with 15 positions matching TRBD2. V trimming: 5 bases; J trimming: 5 bases; junction bases outside the gene matches: 13. This CDR3 region has 19 residues. Germline lookup yields CDR1 ENHRY and CDR2 SYGVKD. The DNA of the CDR3 is TGTGCCATCAGTATTAGTCCGGGACTAGCGGGAGGAGGGAACAATGAGCAGTTCTTC. Residues: CAISISPGLAGGGNNEQFF.

CDR3 protein: CASSLGGGVAGFSSPEQFF. As DNA, the CDR3 is TGCGCCAGCAGCTTAGGAGGGGGGGTAGCGGGGTTCTCCTCGCCTGAGCAGTTCTTC. The chain carries TRBV5-1 and TRBJ2-1, with 8 bases identical to TRBD2. The V segment lost 2 bases and the J segment 9 bases; nucleotides outside the gene matches: 22. CDR1 is SGHRS and CDR2 is YFSETQ in the germline V gene. This CDR3 has 19 amino acids. Full variable domain (missing parts from reference TRBV5-1 and TRBJ2-1): KAGVTQTPRYLIKTRGQQVTLSCSPISGHRSVSWYQQTPGQGLQFLFEYFSETQRNKGNFPGRFSGRQFSNSRSEMNVSTLELGDSALYLCASSLGGGVAGFSSPEQFFGPGTRLTVL.

The J gene is TRBJ1-4, the V gene TRBV18, with 8 bases lining up with TRBD1. The germline V gene encodes CDR1 KGHSH and CDR2 LQKENI. The V and J ends lost 4 bases and 8 bases, in that order; junction bases with no gene match: 9. There are 15 residues in the CDR3. The CDR3 coding sequence is TGTGCCAGCTCACAGCTGCAGGGGGCCGGAGAAAAACTGTTTTTT. This translates into CASSQLQGAGEKLFF.

This chain uses TRBV27 with TRBJ2-5; 11 bases match TRBD2. Germline V gene data show CDR1 as MNHEY and CDR2 as SMNVEV (reference sequence). Trimming cost V 3 bases and J 5 bases; bases outside gene matches: 5. The CDR3 loop spans 15 amino acids. The chain's CDR3 is CASSLGLAEDETQYF. CDR3 DNA sequence: TGTGCCAGCAGTTTGGGACTAGCGGAAGATGAGACCCAGTACTTC.